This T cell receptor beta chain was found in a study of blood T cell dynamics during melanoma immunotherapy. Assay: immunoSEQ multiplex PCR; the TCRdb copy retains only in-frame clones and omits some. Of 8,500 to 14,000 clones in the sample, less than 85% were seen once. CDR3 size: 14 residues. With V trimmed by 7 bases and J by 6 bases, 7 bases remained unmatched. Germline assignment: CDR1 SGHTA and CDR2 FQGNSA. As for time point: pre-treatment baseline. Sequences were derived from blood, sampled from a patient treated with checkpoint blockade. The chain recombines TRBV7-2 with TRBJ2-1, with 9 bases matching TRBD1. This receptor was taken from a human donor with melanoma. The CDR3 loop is CASKKQGASNEQFF. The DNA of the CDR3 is TGTGCCAGCAAAAAACAGGGGGCGTCCAATGAGCAGTTCTTC.